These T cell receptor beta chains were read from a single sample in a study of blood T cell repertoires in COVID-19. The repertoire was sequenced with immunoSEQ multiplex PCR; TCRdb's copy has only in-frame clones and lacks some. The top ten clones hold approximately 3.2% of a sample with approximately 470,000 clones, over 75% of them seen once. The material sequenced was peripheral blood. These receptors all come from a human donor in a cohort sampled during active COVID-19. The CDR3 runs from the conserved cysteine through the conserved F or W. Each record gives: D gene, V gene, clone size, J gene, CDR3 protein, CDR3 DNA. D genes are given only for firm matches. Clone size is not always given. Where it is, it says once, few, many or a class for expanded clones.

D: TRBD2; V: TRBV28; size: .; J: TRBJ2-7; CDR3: CASSPQQGSGGSYEQYF; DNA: TGTGCCAGCAGTCCACAACAAGGGAGCGGGGGATCCTACGAGCAGTACTTC
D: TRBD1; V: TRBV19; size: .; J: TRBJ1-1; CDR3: CASSSRDRGNTEAFF; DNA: TGTGCCAGTAGCAGCCGGGACAGGGGGAACACTGAAGCTTTCTTT
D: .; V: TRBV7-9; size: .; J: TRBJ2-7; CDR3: CASSLGSSGNEQYF; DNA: TGTGCCAGCAGCTTAGGGAGTAGCGGAAACGAGCAGTACTTC
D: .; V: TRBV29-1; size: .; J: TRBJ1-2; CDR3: CSVVLPPNYGYTF; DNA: TGCAGCGTTGTTCTACCGCCGAACTATGGCTACACCTTC
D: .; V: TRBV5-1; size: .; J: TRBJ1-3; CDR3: CASSLERPNSAGNTIYF; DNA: TGCGCCAGCAGCCTCGAGAGGCCAAACTCGGCTGGAAACACCATATATTTT
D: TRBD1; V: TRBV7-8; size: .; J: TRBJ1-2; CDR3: CASSLSQGAYGYTF; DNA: TGTGCCAGCAGCTTATCACAGGGGGCATATGGCTACACCTTC
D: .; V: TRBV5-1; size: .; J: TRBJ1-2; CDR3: CASSPLVERDYTF; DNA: TGCGCCAGCAGCCCTCTAGTTGAGCGTGACTACACCTTC
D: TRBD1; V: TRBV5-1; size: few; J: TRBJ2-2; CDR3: CASSLTGGGAGELFF; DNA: TGCGCCAGCAGTTTGACAGGGGGCGGTGCCGGGGAGCTGTTTTTT
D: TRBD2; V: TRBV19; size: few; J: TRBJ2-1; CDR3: CASSIGRLAGRPPDNEQFF; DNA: TGTGCCAGTAGTATTGGTCGGCTAGCGGGACGTCCCCCTGACAATGAGCAGTTCTTC
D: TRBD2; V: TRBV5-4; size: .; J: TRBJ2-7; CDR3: CASSFGLAGVYEQYF; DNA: TGTGCCAGCAGCTTCGGACTAGCGGGAGTTTACGAGCAGTACTTC
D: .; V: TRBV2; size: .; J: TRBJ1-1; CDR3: CASRVAGGSTEAFF; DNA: TGTGCCAGCAGAGTAGCCGGGGGGAGCACTGAAGCTTTCTTT
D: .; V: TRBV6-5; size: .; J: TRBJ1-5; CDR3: CATSGTPSGNQPQHF; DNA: TGTGCCACCTCCGGGACACCATCGGGCAATCAGCCCCAGCATTTT
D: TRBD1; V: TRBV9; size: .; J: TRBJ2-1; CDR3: CASSVEPDREVYKFF; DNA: TGTGCCAGCAGCGTAGAGCCGGACAGGGAGGTTTATAAGTTCTTC
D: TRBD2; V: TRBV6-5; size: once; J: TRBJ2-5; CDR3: CASRTGLPETQYF; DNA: TGTGCCAGCAGGACGGGACTACCCGAGACCCAGTACTTC
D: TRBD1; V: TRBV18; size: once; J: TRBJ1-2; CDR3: CASSTPLGQGDFSNYGYTF; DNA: TGTGCCAGCTCTACCCCCCTCGGACAGGGGGACTTTAGTAACTATGGCTACACCTTC
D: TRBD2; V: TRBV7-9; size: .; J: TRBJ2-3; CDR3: CASSSGPGLAVDTQYF; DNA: TGTGCCAGCAGCTCCGGCCCGGGACTAGCGGTAGATACGCAGTATTTT
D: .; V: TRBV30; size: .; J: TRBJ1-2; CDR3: CAWNRDSAGGYTF; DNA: TGTGCCTGGAACCGGGACTCGGCTGGGGGCTACACCTTC
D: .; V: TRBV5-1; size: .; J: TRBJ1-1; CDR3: CASSFSDGKGTEAFF; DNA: TGCGCCAGCAGCTTCTCCGACGGGAAAGGGACTGAAGCTTTCTTT
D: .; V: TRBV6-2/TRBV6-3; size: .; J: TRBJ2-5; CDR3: CASSYRRRLQETQYF; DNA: TGTGCCAGCAGTTATCGTCGTCGTCTCCAAGAGACCCAGTACTTC
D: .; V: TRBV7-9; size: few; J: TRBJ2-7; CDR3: CASSAPGQTYEQYF; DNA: TGTGCCAGCAGCGCCCCGGGACAAACCTACGAGCAGTACTTC
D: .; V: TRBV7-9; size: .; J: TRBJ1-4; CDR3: CASSYSRASNEKLFF; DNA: TGTGCCAGCAGCTATAGCAGGGCATCTAATGAAAAACTGTTTTTT
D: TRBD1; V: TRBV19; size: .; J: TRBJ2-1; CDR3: CASSITGGRDEQFF; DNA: TGTGCCAGTAGTATAACAGGGGGAAGGGATGAGCAGTTCTTC
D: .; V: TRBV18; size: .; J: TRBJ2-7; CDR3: CASSPMRDSIYEQYF; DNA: TGTGCCAGCTCACCAATGCGGGACTCGATCTACGAGCAGTACTTC
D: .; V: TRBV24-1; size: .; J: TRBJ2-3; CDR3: CATSDPRTEETDTQYF; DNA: TGTGCCACCAGTGATCCAAGGACGGAGGAAACAGATACGCAGTATTTT
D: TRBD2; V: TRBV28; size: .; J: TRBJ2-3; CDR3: CASTLSGRARDTQYF; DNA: TGTGCCAGCACCCTTAGCGGGAGGGCAAGAGATACGCAGTATTTT
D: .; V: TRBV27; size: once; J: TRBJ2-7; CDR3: CASSYLTGRDEQYF; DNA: TGTGCCAGCAGTTACCTCACAGGGAGGGACGAGCAGTACTTC
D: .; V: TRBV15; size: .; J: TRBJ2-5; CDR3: CATSRQGGETQYF; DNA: TGTGCCACCAGCAGACAGGGGGGAGAGACCCAGTACTTC
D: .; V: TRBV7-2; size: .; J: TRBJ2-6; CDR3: CASSQQAAGANVLTF; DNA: TGTGCCAGCAGCCAACAGGCGGCGGGGGCCAACGTCCTGACTTTC
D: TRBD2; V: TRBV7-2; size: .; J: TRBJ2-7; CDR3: CASSVGGTMAFEQYF; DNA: TGTGCCAGCAGCGTCGGTGGGACTATGGCTTTCGAGCAGTACTTC
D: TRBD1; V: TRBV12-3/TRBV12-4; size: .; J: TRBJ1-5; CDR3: CASRTGGQPQHF; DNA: TGTGCCAGCAGGACAGGGGGCCAGCCCCAGCATTTT
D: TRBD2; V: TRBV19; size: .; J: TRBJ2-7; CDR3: CASSIDTSGRYEQYF; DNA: TGTGCCAGTAGTATAGATACTAGCGGGAGGTACGAGCAGTACTTC
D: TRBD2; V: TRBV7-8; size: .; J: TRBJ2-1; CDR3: CASSLRLATPLNEQFF; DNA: TGTGCCAGCAGCTTAAGACTAGCGACCCCCCTCAATGAGCAGTTCTTC
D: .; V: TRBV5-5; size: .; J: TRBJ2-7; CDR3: CASSPGGHEQYF; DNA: TGTGCCAGCAGCCCCGGGGGTCACGAGCAGTACTTC
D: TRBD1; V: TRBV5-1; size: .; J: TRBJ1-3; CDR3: CASSLSGTGSSGNTIYF; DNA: TGCGCCAGCAGCCTTTCCGGGACAGGGAGCTCTGGAAACACCATATATTTT
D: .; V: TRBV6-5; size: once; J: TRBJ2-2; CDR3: CASTSDYGGSPVFF; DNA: TGTGCCAGCACTTCGGACTATGGGGGGTCACCGGTGTTTTTT
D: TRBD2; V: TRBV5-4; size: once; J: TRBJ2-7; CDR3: CASSLPRTSGNYEQYF; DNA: TGTGCCAGCAGCTTACCTCGGACTAGCGGGAATTACGAGCAGTACTTC
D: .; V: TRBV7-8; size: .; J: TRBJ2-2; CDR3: CASSSSGTNTNTGELFF; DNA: TGTGCCAGCAGCTCGAGCGGGACAAACACGAACACCGGGGAGCTGTTTTTT
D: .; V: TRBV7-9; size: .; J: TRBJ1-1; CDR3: CASSSPRQTQSTEAFF; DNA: TGTGCCAGCAGCTCCCCAAGACAGACACAGTCCACTGAAGCTTTCTTT
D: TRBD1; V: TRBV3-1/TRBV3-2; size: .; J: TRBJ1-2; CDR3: CASSNLGQGRGNTF; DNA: TGTGCCAGCAGCAACCTGGGACAGGGGAGAGGAAACACCTTC
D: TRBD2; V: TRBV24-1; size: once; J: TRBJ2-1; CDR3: CATSDNSGRAPNEQFF; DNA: TGTGCCACCAGTGATAATAGCGGGAGGGCCCCCAATGAGCAGTTCTTC
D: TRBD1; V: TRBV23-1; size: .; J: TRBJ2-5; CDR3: CASSRWGQSVLRETQYF; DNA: TGCGCCAGCAGCCGGTGGGGACAGAGCGTACTAAGAGAGACCCAGTACTTC
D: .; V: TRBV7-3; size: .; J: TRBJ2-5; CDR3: CASSRVREETQYF; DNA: TGTGCCAGCAGCCGTGTTCGGGAGGAGACCCAGTACTTC